This is a list of T cell receptor beta chains from one sample in a study of blood T cell repertoires in COVID-19. The assay was immunoSEQ multiplex PCR, and TCRdb's table has in-frame clones only and misses some. The sample carries over 200,000 clones, 80% to 90% recorded once. The material sequenced was peripheral blood. All receptors come from a woman between 40 and 55 years old with active or convalescent COVID-19. CDR3s include the opening cysteine and the closing phenylalanine or tryptophan. D genes are given only for firm matches. A row's size may be missing; if present it is once, few, many or a size class.

abundance	v_gene	j_gene	d_gene	CDR3nt	CDR3aa
NA	TRBV28	TRBJ2-3	TRBD2	TGTGCCAGCAGCCCCGGGACTAGCGGGAGCCTAGATACGCAGTATTTT	CASSPGTSGSLDTQYF
NA	TRBV7-2	TRBJ2-5	NA	TGTGCCAGCAGACCGGACTCGCAAGAGACCCAGTACTTC	CASRPDSQETQYF
NA	TRBV6-5	TRBJ2-2	NA	TGTGCCAGCAGTTATTTTAGCGGGGAGCTGTTTTTT	CASSYFSGELFF
NA	TRBV11-2	TRBJ1-5	TRBD1	TGTGCCAGCAGCTTAGGACAGGGACGGGGTTATGGTCAGCCCCAGCATTTT	CASSLGQGRGYGQPQHF
few	TRBV18	TRBJ1-1	NA	TGTGCCAGCTCACCGGAGATAGGGAGAACTGAAGCTTTCTTT	CASSPEIGRTEAFF
once	TRBV27	TRBJ1-2	NA	TGTGCCAGCAGTCCCTGGACTGGCTATGGCTACACCTTC	CASSPWTGYGYTF
NA	TRBV18	TRBJ2-7	TRBD1	TGTGCCAGCTCAACCGGGACAGGGACTTACGAGCAGTACTTC	CASSTGTGTYEQYF
once	TRBV5-4	TRBJ2-1	NA	TGTGCCAGCAGCTTGCCCCACTACAATGAGCAGTTCTTC	CASSLPHYNEQFF
NA	TRBV30	TRBJ2-7	NA	TGTGCCTGGAGTGTTCTCGGGGCCTACGAGCAGTACTTC	CAWSVLGAYEQYF
NA	TRBV6-5	TRBJ1-2	NA	TGTGCCAGCAGTTACCCCCAGGGAGGGGACTATGGCTACACCTTC	CASSYPQGGDYGYTF
once	TRBV15	TRBJ1-4	NA	TGTGCCACCAGCAGAGATTGGGGCGAACAGGGCGGAAAACTGTTTTTT	CATSRDWGEQGGKLFF
once	TRBV4-1	TRBJ2-7	TRBD1	TGCGCCAGCAGCCGGACAGGGTCAAAGTACGAGCAGTACTTC	CASSRTGSKYEQYF
NA	TRBV29-1	TRBJ2-7	TRBD1	TGCAGCGTACTTGGACAGGGCTACGAGCAGTACTTC	CSVLGQGYEQYF
NA	TRBV4-1	TRBJ1-2	TRBD1	TGCGCCAGCAGCCAAGACAGGGGGCGAGACCAATATGGCTACACCTTC	CASSQDRGRDQYGYTF
NA	TRBV18	TRBJ1-1	TRBD1	TGTGCCAGCTCTCATACAGGGGGTCGGGTGGTGAACACTGAAGCTTTCTTT	CASSHTGGRVVNTEAFF
once	TRBV28	TRBJ2-7	TRBD1	TGTGCCAGCATCTTGACCCGGACAGGGGGAACTTACGAGCAGTACTTC	CASILTRTGGTYEQYF
NA	TRBV5-4	TRBJ1-1	NA	TGTGCCAGCAGCTCATCCAAGACAGGAACCATGAACACTGAAGCTTTCTTT	CASSSSKTGTMNTEAFF
NA	TRBV6-1	TRBJ1-4	TRBD1	TGTGCCAGCAGTGAAGACCCAGGGGGCGCAAAACTGTTTTTT	CASSEDPGGAKLFF
once	TRBV18	TRBJ1-1	TRBD1	TGTGCCAGCTCCCCGACAGGGGGCTACACTGAAGCTTTCTTT	CASSPTGGYTEAFF
NA	TRBV19	TRBJ2-1	TRBD2	TGTGCCAGTAGTATAGCATCTAGCGGGTTCTACAATGAGCAGTTCTTC	CASSIASSGFYNEQFF
NA	TRBV6-5	TRBJ1-1	NA	TGTGCCAGCAGTTACGCCTCGGGGGGCCCGGGCACTGAAGCTTTCTTT	CASSYASGGPGTEAFF
NA	TRBV3-1/TRBV3-2	TRBJ1-2	TRBD1	TGTGCCAGCAGTCGGTCGCACCTCGGACAGGGGGCTGGGTATGGCTACACCTTC	CASSRSHLGQGAGYGYTF
NA	TRBV28	TRBJ1-5	TRBD1	TGTGCCAGCAGCCCCCCCCAGGGACAGGGGAATCAGCCCCAGCATTTT	CASSPPQGQGNQPQHF
NA	TRBV28	TRBJ2-2	NA	TGTGCCAGCACCCAAGTTTGGTTGAGGTCGGCCGGGGAGCTGTTTTTT	CASTQVWLRSAGELFF
once	TRBV19	TRBJ1-5	TRBD1	TGTGCCAGCCGTGAGGGACAGTCCTCTTACAATCAGCCCCAGCATTTT	CASREGQSSYNQPQHF
NA	TRBV18	TRBJ1-1	NA	TGTGCCAGCTCACCGGGGGGGAACACTGAAGCTTTCTTT	CASSPGGNTEAFF
NA	TRBV6-5	TRBJ2-7	TRBD1	TGTGCCAGCAACGTCGGACAGGATGGACAGCAGTACTTC	CASNVGQDGQQYF
once	TRBV6-5	TRBJ1-4	NA	TGTGCCAGCAGTCGGGTCCTCGGTCCTAATGAAAAACTGTTTTTT	CASSRVLGPNEKLFF
NA	TRBV5-6	TRBJ1-2	TRBD1	TGTGCCAGCAGCTTGCCCAGGGGGGTAGGCCGGGGCTACACCTTC	CASSLPRGVGRGYTF
NA	TRBV7-6	TRBJ1-3	TRBD1	TGTGCCAGCAGCCGGACTCGGACAGGGGGCTCTGGAAACACCATATATTTT	CASSRTRTGGSGNTIYF
NA	TRBV29-1	TRBJ1-1	NA	TGCAGCGTCGTCAGGGGCGAAGCTTTCTTT	CSVVRGEAFF
NA	TRBV27	TRBJ1-6	NA	TGTGCCAGCAGTTGGGGGGAAAATAATTCACCCCTCCACTTT	CASSWGENNSPLHF
NA	TRBV25-1	TRBJ2-3	TRBD1	TGTGCCAGCAGTGAATTCAGAACAGGGGGCCGTGGAGATACGCAGTATTTT	CASSEFRTGGRGDTQYF
NA	TRBV15	TRBJ1-5	NA	TGTGCCACCAGCGAAACCCGCCGGGGTTTCGGCCAGCCCCAGCATTTT	CATSETRRGFGQPQHF
NA	TRBV3-1/TRBV3-2	TRBJ2-1	TRBD1	TGTGCCAGCAGCCGACAGGGGAATGAGCAGTTCTTC	CASSRQGNEQFF
NA	TRBV3-1/TRBV3-2	TRBJ2-1	TRBD2	TGTGCCAGCAGCCAGAGGCTAGCGGGGGGGTACAATGAGCAGTTCTTC	CASSQRLAGGYNEQFF
NA	TRBV5-1	TRBJ2-3	NA	TGCGCCAGCAGCTTGTTCATGAGCACAGATACGCAGTATTTT	CASSLFMSTDTQYF
NA	TRBV7-2	TRBJ2-1	TRBD2	TGTGCCAGCAGCTTAGTAGTAGCGGGGTTTTCCTACAATGAGCAGTTCTTC	CASSLVVAGFSYNEQFF
NA	TRBV10-3	TRBJ1-1	NA	TGTGCCATAAGGACAGCCCAGAACACTGAAGCTTTCTTT	CAIRTAQNTEAFF
NA	TRBV24-1	TRBJ1-2	NA	TGTGCCACCAGTGACCGAGCCCTCTATGGCTACACCTTC	CATSDRALYGYTF
NA	TRBV2	TRBJ2-7	NA	TGTGCCAGCAGTGAAGGGGGACTGGGGAACTACGAGCAGTACTTC	CASSEGGLGNYEQYF